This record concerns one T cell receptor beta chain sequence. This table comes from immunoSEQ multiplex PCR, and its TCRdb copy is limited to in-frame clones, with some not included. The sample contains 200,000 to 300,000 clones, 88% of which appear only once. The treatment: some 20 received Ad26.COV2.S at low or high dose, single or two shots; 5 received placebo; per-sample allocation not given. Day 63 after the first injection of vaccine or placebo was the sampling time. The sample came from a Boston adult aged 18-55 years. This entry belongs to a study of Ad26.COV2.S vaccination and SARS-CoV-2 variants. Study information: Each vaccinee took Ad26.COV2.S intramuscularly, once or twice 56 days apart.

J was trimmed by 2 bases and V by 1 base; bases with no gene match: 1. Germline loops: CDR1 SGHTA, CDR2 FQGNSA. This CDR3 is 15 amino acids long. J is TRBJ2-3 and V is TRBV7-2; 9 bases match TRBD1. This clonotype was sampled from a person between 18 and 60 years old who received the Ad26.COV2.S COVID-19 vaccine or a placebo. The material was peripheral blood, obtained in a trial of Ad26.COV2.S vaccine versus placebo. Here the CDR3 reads CASSLGTGDTDTQYF. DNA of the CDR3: TGTGCCAGCAGCTTAGGGACAGGGGACACAGATACGCAGTATTTT.